A selection of T cell receptor beta chains follows, all from one sample in a study of Ad26.COV2.S vaccination and SARS-CoV-2 variants. Assay: immunoSEQ multiplex PCR; the TCRdb copy retains only in-frame clones and omits some. The table lists 350,000 to 450,000 clones, roughly 90% of them singletons. Here the sequenced sample was peripheral blood, taken in a trial of Ad26.COV2.S vaccine versus placebo. These receptors were obtained from a person between 18 and 59 years old who received the Ad26.COV2.S COVID-19 vaccine or a placebo. The CDR3 runs from the conserved cysteine through the conserved F or W. D genes are given only for firm matches. Where a row states a size, it is once, few, many or the class of an expanded clone; other rows omit it.

.	TRBJ1-2	.	TRBV18	CASSTGADYGYTF	TGTGCCAGCTCGACAGGTGCGGACTATGGCTACACCTTC
TRBD2	TRBJ2-7	.	TRBV5-4	CASSPGLAGVSYEQYF	TGTGCCAGCAGCCCAGGACTAGCGGGAGTATCGTACGAGCAGTACTTC
.	TRBJ1-6	.	TRBV28	CASSLSSGLHSPLHF	TGTGCCAGCAGTTTATCCTCGGGACTGCATTCACCCCTCCACTTT
.	TRBJ2-1	once	TRBV24-1	CATSGVIGYNEQFF	TGTGCCACCAGTGGCGTAATTGGATACAATGAGCAGTTCTTC
.	TRBJ1-2	.	TRBV29-1	CSVVPFLGGYTF	TGCAGCGTGGTCCCCTTCCTAGGCGGCTACACCTTC
TRBD2	TRBJ2-2	.	TRBV6-5	CASRASLAGVGELFF	TGTGCCAGCAGAGCCTCCTTAGCGGGGGTGGGGGAGCTGTTTTTT
.	TRBJ2-3	.	TRBV29-1	CSVVLGELGDTQYF	TGCAGCGTTGTATTGGGGGAGCTAGGAGATACGCAGTATTTT
.	TRBJ1-3	.	TRBV3-1/TRBV3-2	CASASFGGRDTIYF	TGTGCCAGCGCCTCGTTTGGGGGGCGAGACACCATATATTTT
.	TRBJ1-5	few	TRBV10-3	CAISEKSTPGPREVQHF	TGTGCCATCAGTGAAAAATCGACCCCGGGCCCTCGAGAGGTCCAGCATTTT
TRBD1	TRBJ2-6	many	TRBV4-2	CASTQGASPSGANVLTF	TGTGCCAGCACCCAGGGGGCCTCTCCCTCTGGGGCCAACGTCCTGACTTTC
TRBD2	TRBJ2-7	.	TRBV5-5	CASSPGRVPPYEQYF	TGTGCCAGCAGCCCCGGGAGGGTCCCCCCCTACGAGCAGTACTTC
.	TRBJ1-2	once	TRBV4-3	CASSQDQRDTGYTF	TGCGCCAGCAGCCAAGATCAAAGGGACACTGGCTACACCTTC
.	TRBJ1-3	.	TRBV10-3	CAIRPGVANTIYF	TGTGCCATCAGACCAGGGGTAGCAAACACCATATATTTT
.	TRBJ2-7	.	TRBV27	CASSWYNSYEQYF	TGTGCCAGCAGCTGGTACAACTCCTACGAGCAGTACTTC
.	TRBJ2-1	.	TRBV23-1	CASRTGTPRSNEQFF	TGCGCCAGCCGAACCGGGACCCCAAGGAGCAATGAGCAGTTCTTC
TRBD1	TRBJ2-7	.	TRBV7-2	CASSFAGTDLYEQYF	TGTGCCAGCAGCTTCGCCGGGACAGACCTCTACGAGCAGTACTTC
.	TRBJ2-1	.	TRBV5-4	CASSLEGGAYNEQFF	TGTGCCAGCAGCCTGGAGGGGGGAGCGTACAATGAGCAGTTCTTC
TRBD1	TRBJ2-1	.	TRBV15	CATSADRGGNNEQFF	TGTGCCACCAGCGCAGACAGGGGCGGGAACAATGAGCAGTTCTTC
TRBD2	TRBJ2-5	.	TRBV2	CASRQAGGQGGTQYF	TGTGCCAGCAGGCAAGCGGGAGGGCAGGGAGGGACCCAGTACTTC
.	TRBJ2-7	.	TRBV24-1	CATSQPGETYEQYF	TGTGCCACCAGCCAACCGGGGGAGACCTACGAGCAGTACTTC
.	TRBJ2-1	.	TRBV11-3	CASSSGPQTSEQFF	TGTGCCAGCAGCTCAGGCCCCCAAACCAGTGAGCAGTTCTTC
TRBD1	TRBJ1-5	.	TRBV5-1	CASSQGQGNQPQHF	TGCGCCAGCAGCCAGGGACAGGGAAATCAGCCCCAGCATTTT
TRBD1	TRBJ2-3	.	TRBV5-1	CASSPDRGPTQYF	TGCGCCAGCAGCCCGGACAGGGGTCCAACGCAGTATTTT
.	TRBJ2-1	.	TRBV18	CASSPLNNEQFF	TGTGCCAGCTCACCGTTAAACAATGAGCAGTTCTTC
TRBD1	TRBJ2-1	.	TRBV2	CASSDGTGGFYEQFF	TGTGCCAGCAGTGATGGGACAGGGGGGTTCTATGAGCAGTTCTTC
.	TRBJ2-7	.	TRBV5-1	CASSQINSYEQYF	TGCGCCAGCAGCCAGATAAACTCCTACGAGCAGTACTTC
.	TRBJ1-1	.	TRBV6-5	CATGGSSGTEAFF	TGTGCCACCGGGGGGTCGAGCGGCACTGAAGCTTTCTTT
TRBD2	TRBJ2-7	.	TRBV11-1	CASSFPGLEDYEQYF	TGTGCCAGCAGCTTTCCGGGACTAGAGGATTACGAGCAGTACTTC
TRBD1	TRBJ1-3	.	TRBV6-5	CASSTGQGRNTIYF	TGTGCCAGCAGTACCGGACAGGGGAGAAACACCATATATTTT
TRBD2	TRBJ2-1	.	TRBV4-3	CASSQPGLAGVNEQFF	TGCGCCAGCAGCCAACCGGGACTAGCGGGAGTCAATGAGCAGTTCTTC
.	TRBJ2-2	.	TRBV21-1	CIIPGMNTGELFF	TGTATAATCCCAGGGATGAACACCGGGGAGCTGTTTTTT
TRBD2	TRBJ2-3	.	TRBV7-6	CASSLAQGLAASTDTQYF	TGTGCCAGCAGCTTAGCGCAGGGACTAGCGGCTAGCACAGATACGCAGTATTTT
.	TRBJ2-7	few	TRBV25-1	CASARASALGEQYF	TGTGCCAGCGCAAGGGCTAGCGCCCTGGGGGAGCAGTACTTC
.	TRBJ2-1	.	TRBV21-1	CASSKYSGRAYNEQFF	TGTGCCAGCAGCAAATATAGCGGGAGGGCCTACAATGAGCAGTTCTTC